This passage covers 10 T cell receptor beta chains from one sample sequenced in a study of cytomegalovirus exposure and HLA in healthy donors. The PCR used 60 Vbeta and 13 Jbeta primers. Using immunoSEQ multiplex PCR, the repertoire was profiled, and TCRdb retains in-frame clones only, with some absent. The data contain some 240,000 clones, about 93% of them seen just once; the ten biggest clones take up less than 2%. Sequencing was performed on PBMCs. The receptors here all came from a girl aged 2-15 years in good health and CMV-seronegative.

The CDR3 DNA reads TGTGCCAGCAGCTTTGTAGCGGGAGGGGAGGGAGATACGCAGTATTTT. Translated, it gives CASSFVAGGEGDTQYF. The chain recombines TRBV11-2 with TRBJ2-3, with TRBD2 identical over 11 bases. Germline CDR1 is SGHAT and CDR2 is FQNNGV. The ends lost 3 bases at V and 5 bases at J; junction bases unmatched: 7. This CDR3 spans 16 amino acids.

This chain links TRBV7-9 with TRBJ1-5; D gene uncertain. CDR1 SEHNR and CDR2 FQNEAQ come from the germline V gene (reference sequence). This CDR3 is built from 13 residues. Trimming pared 1 base from V and 5 bases from J, leaving 6 bases between. The CDR3 DNA follows: TGTGCCAGCAGCTTAGAACAGTATCAGCCCCAGCATTTT. As protein: CASSLEQYQPQHF.

This clone was seen more than once but under ten times. The CDR3 sequence is CASSIDTGIGEQFF. CDR3 nucleotides: TGTGCCAGTAGTATAGATACAGGGATTGGTGAGCAGTTCTTC. The V and J genes are TRBV19 and TRBJ2-1; weak D call: TRBD1 (6 bases). Germline V gives CDR1 LNHDA, CDR2 SQIVND (reference sequence). With 0 bases removed from V and 9 bases from J, the gap between germline ends came to 12 bases. This CDR3 is 14 amino acids long.

This chain joins TRBV6-4 and TRBJ1-5; D may be TRBD1 (6 bases). Trimming pared 4 bases from V and 9 bases from J, leaving 16 bases between. Germline CDR1 MRHNA, CDR2 SNTAGT. The CDR3 consists of 14 residues. The CDR3 loop is CASSATGTEPPQHF. CDR3 nucleotides: TGTGCCAGCAGTGCAACAGGGACCGAGCCGCCCCAGCATTTT.

Only one count was recorded for this clone. This chain uses TRBV2 with TRBJ2-5; possible D gene TRBD2, 5 bases. CDR3 length equals 13 residues. Germline V gives CDR1 SNHLY, CDR2 FYNNEI. Deletions cut 4 bases from V and 4 bases from J, with 10 bases between. The CDR3 coding sequence is TGTGCCAGCAGTGTGCGGAGGCTAGAGACCCAGTACTTC. Its translation: CASSVRRLETQYF.

This chain joins TRBV29-1 and TRBJ2-7; 9 nucleotides align to TRBD1. Trimming at V came to 6 bases and at J to 6 bases, leaving 9 bases not matched to a gene. This CDR3 region has 13 residues. Germline CDR1 and CDR2: SQVTM and ANQGSEA. CDR3 in DNA: TGCAGCGTGGTGGGACAGGGTCCGGCCGAGCAGTACTTC. This gives the protein CSVVGQGPAEQYF.

This clone was counted a few times. The chain is built from TRBV28 and TRBJ1-1, with D possibly being TRBD1 (6 bases). Trimming left V 5 bases short and J 1 base short, with 29 bases between. Germline lookup yields CDR1 MDHEN and CDR2 SYDVKM. This CDR3 spans 20 amino acids. The CDR3 protein is CASSHSTPAYDRTANTEAFF. The CDR3 DNA reads TGTGCCAGCAGTCACTCCACCCCCGCATACGATCGGACAGCGAACACTGAAGCTTTCTTT.

This clone was counted once. The J gene is TRBJ1-1, the V gene TRBV6-5; 8 bases agree with TRBD1. The junction had 11 bases not matched to a gene; V was cut back by 5 bases and J by 9 bases. Germline lookup yields CDR1 MNHEY and CDR2 SVGAGI. CDR3 length: 14 amino acids. The CDR3 sequence is CASSEVPDREKAFF. DNA of the CDR3: TGTGCCAGCAGTGAGGTTCCGGACAGGGAGAAAGCTTTCTTT.

The chain carries TRBV11-2 and TRBJ1-1; perhaps TRBD1 as D (6 bases). Germline V CDR1 and CDR2: SGHAT, FQNNGV. V was clipped by 1 base and J by 0 bases, with 9 bases between them. This CDR3 comprises 15 residues. Written as DNA, the CDR3 is TGTGCCAGCAGCTTAGCCGCAGGGGTGAACACTGAAGCTTTCTTT. It codes for CASSLAAGVNTEAFF.

V usage is TRBV6-6 and J usage is TRBJ1-5, with TRBD1 as a possible D gene (5 bases). The CDR3 is made up of 15 amino acids. The germline V gene has CDR1 MNHNY and CDR2 SVGAGI (reference sequence). Deletions cut 2 bases from V and 3 bases from J, with 11 bases between. DNA of the CDR3: TGTGCCAGCAGTTACCCAGACAGAAACAATCAGCCCCAGCATTTT. As protein: CASSYPDRNNQPQHF.